The rows below give T cell receptor beta chains drawn from one sample of a study of blood T cell repertoires in COVID-19. Sequenced by immunoSEQ multiplex PCR; TCRdb stores in-frame clones only, minus some. Counted here are about 74,000 clones, over 85% occurring once; the ten biggest clones make up 8% to 10%. Specimen: peripheral blood. The receptors stem from a human donor in a cohort sampled during active COVID-19. Both conserved end residues are part of each CDR3. The D gene is left open where the match is weak. Part of the rows lack a size; the others show once, few, many or a class for expanded clones.

size: -
J: TRBJ1-1
D: -
V: TRBV9
DNA: TGTGCCAGCAGCGTAGTCAGGGTCGGGAGCACTGAAGCTTTCTTT
CDR3: CASSVVRVGSTEAFF

size: -
J: TRBJ2-1
D: -
V: TRBV11-2
DNA: TGTGCCAGCAGCTCGGTTAGCGGTTCCTACAATGAGCAGTTCTTC
CDR3: CASSSVSGSYNEQFF

size: -
J: TRBJ2-3
D: -
V: TRBV4-3
DNA: TGCGCCAGCAGCCAGGTGGGGGGAATAGAGGATACGCAGTATTTT
CDR3: CASSQVGGIEDTQYF

size: -
J: TRBJ2-7
D: TRBD1
V: TRBV27
DNA: TGTGCCAGCAGTTACAAACCGGGACAGGGCTCTTACGAGCAGTACTTC
CDR3: CASSYKPGQGSYEQYF

size: -
J: TRBJ1-4
D: TRBD1
V: TRBV7-9
DNA: TGTGCCAGCAGCTCCTTCCGACCGGGACAGAGTAATGAAAAACTGTTTTTT
CDR3: CASSSFRPGQSNEKLFF

size: -
J: TRBJ1-1
D: -
V: TRBV29-1
DNA: TGCAGCGCAGTTTATCAGGGGTTAAGAGCTGAAGCTTTCTTT
CDR3: CSAVYQGLRAEAFF

size: -
J: TRBJ1-4
D: -
V: TRBV24-1
DNA: TGTGCCACCAGTGATTTGCGACAGAGGAGGGGTACTAATGAAAAACTGTTTTTT
CDR3: CATSDLRQRRGTNEKLFF

size: once
J: TRBJ2-3
D: -
V: TRBV21-1
DNA: TGTGCCAGCAGCAAAGCGATCGTCGGGCTAGCGGGAGATACGCAGTATTTT
CDR3: CASSKAIVGLAGDTQYF

size: -
J: TRBJ2-7
D: -
V: TRBV6-5
DNA: TGTGCCAGCAGTTCCTTGCGGAGAACCTCCTACGAGCAGTACTTC
CDR3: CASSSLRRTSYEQYF

size: -
J: TRBJ2-3
D: -
V: TRBV2
DNA: TGTGCCAGCAGGGAACGGAGCCTGGCAAGCACAGATACGCAGTATTTT
CDR3: CASRERSLASTDTQYF

size: once
J: TRBJ2-5
D: TRBD1
V: TRBV10-2
DNA: TGCGCCAGCAGTGAGTCTAGGGGGCGAGGGGAGACCCAGTACTTC
CDR3: CASSESRGRGETQYF

size: -
J: TRBJ2-1
D: TRBD2
V: TRBV24-1
DNA: TGTGCCACCAGCCCTAGCGGGAGGTTCGATGAGCAGTTCTTC
CDR3: CATSPSGRFDEQFF

size: once
J: TRBJ2-1
D: -
V: TRBV7-9
DNA: TGTGCCAGCAGCCTCAGGGAAGGGTCCTACAATGAGCAGTTCTTC
CDR3: CASSLREGSYNEQFF

size: -
J: TRBJ1-4
D: -
V: TRBV27
DNA: TGTGCCAGCAGTTCGGGGAAGGTGGATGAAAAACTGTTTTTT
CDR3: CASSSGKVDEKLFF

size: -
J: TRBJ2-7
D: -
V: TRBV28
DNA: -
CDR3: CASSFLETGGYEQYF

size: few
J: TRBJ2-5
D: TRBD1
V: TRBV7-2
DNA: TGTGCCAGCAGCCAAGGCTGGACAGGTCAAGAGACCCAGTACTTC
CDR3: CASSQGWTGQETQYF

size: -
J: TRBJ2-7
D: -
V: TRBV7-9
DNA: TGTGCCAGCAGTCCGCAGGGAAAACACGAGCAGTACTTC
CDR3: CASSPQGKHEQYF

size: -
J: TRBJ2-3
D: -
V: TRBV7-9
DNA: TGTGCCAGCAGCTTCGGACAGAGACCCACAGATACGCAGTATTTT
CDR3: CASSFGQRPTDTQYF

size: -
J: TRBJ1-2
D: -
V: TRBV18
DNA: TGTGCCAGCTCACCCAGGGTGGGGTCGGACTATGGCTACACCTTC
CDR3: CASSPRVGSDYGYTF

size: -
J: TRBJ2-5
D: TRBD2
V: TRBV3-1/TRBV3-2
DNA: TGTGCCAGCAGCCAAGATCCCTCGCTAGCGGGAGGGCCAGGGGAGACCCAGTACTTC
CDR3: CASSQDPSLAGGPGETQYF

size: -
J: TRBJ2-7
D: -
V: TRBV9
DNA: TGTGCCAGCAGCGTAGAAGGGGGTCACTCCTACGAGCAGTACTTC
CDR3: CASSVEGGHSYEQYF

size: -
J: TRBJ2-3
D: TRBD2
V: TRBV24-1
DNA: TGTGCCACCAGTGATTTTGGGGGGGTAAGCGCAGATACGCAGTATTTT
CDR3: CATSDFGGVSADTQYF

size: -
J: TRBJ2-1
D: -
V: TRBV7-2
DNA: TGTGCCAGCAGCTTAGTTGTTCGGTGGGAGTCCATCTATGAGCAGTTCTTC
CDR3: CASSLVVRWESIYEQFF

size: -
J: TRBJ2-4
D: -
V: TRBV28
DNA: TGTGCCAGCAGTTTACTGGACACCCTAGCCAAAAACATTCAGTACTTC
CDR3: CASSLLDTLAKNIQYF

size: once
J: TRBJ2-1
D: TRBD1
V: TRBV2
DNA: TGTGCCAGCAGTGGAGGTCAGGGGGCACGGGAGCAGTTCTTC
CDR3: CASSGGQGAREQFF

size: -
J: TRBJ2-1
D: TRBD1
V: TRBV20-1
DNA: TGCAGTGGGGACAGGCTCAATGAGCAGTTCTTC
CDR3: CSGDRLNEQFF

size: -
J: TRBJ2-1
D: -
V: TRBV19
DNA: TGTGCCAGTACCTTAAGGGCGGGCTCCTACAATGAGCAGTTCTTC
CDR3: CASTLRAGSYNEQFF

size: -
J: TRBJ2-7
D: TRBD2
V: TRBV19
DNA: TGTGCCAGTAGTATCGGCGGGAGGAACCTCTACGAGCAGTACTTC
CDR3: CASSIGGRNLYEQYF

size: -
J: TRBJ2-4
D: TRBD2
V: TRBV28
DNA: TGTGCCAGCAGTCTACGTAGCGGGAGGGCCTGGCTAGCCAAAAACATTCAGTACTTC
CDR3: CASSLRSGRAWLAKNIQYF

size: -
J: TRBJ2-5
D: TRBD2
V: TRBV7-7
DNA: TGTGCTAGCAGCCGGGGACTAGCGGGAGGTGCAGAGACCCAGTACTTC
CDR3: CASSRGLAGGAETQYF

size: -
J: TRBJ2-3
D: -
V: TRBV7-2
DNA: TGTGCCAGCAGCCCCCAAGTAGGGGCGGGGAACACAGATACGCAGTATTTT
CDR3: CASSPQVGAGNTDTQYF

size: -
J: TRBJ2-5
D: TRBD2
V: TRBV6-6
DNA: TGTGCCAGCAGTTCCCACCGCGGCGGGAGTGAGACCCAGTACTTC
CDR3: CASSSHRGGSETQYF

size: once
J: TRBJ1-1
D: -
V: TRBV5-1
DNA: TGCGCCAGCATTAGGGGGACGGAGGCTTTCTTT
CDR3: CASIRGTEAFF

size: -
J: TRBJ2-5
D: TRBD2
V: TRBV7-3
DNA: TGTGCCAGCAGCCCCGGGACTAGCGGGAGTAGGCGTGAGACCCAGTACTTC
CDR3: CASSPGTSGSRRETQYF

size: -
J: TRBJ2-7
D: TRBD2
V: TRBV7-2
DNA: TGTGCCAGCAGCTTAAGGGGCGGGAGTTCCACCTACGAGCAGTACTTC
CDR3: CASSLRGGSSTYEQYF

size: -
J: TRBJ2-2
D: -
V: TRBV27
DNA: TGTGCCAGCAGTTTATCCCTGCGGGAGAGGGGGACCGGGGAGCTGTTTTTT
CDR3: CASSLSLRERGTGELFF

size: -
J: TRBJ2-3
D: TRBD2
V: TRBV30
DNA: TGTGCCTGGGGGGCCAGGAGGACTAGCGGGAGCACAGATACGCAGTATTTT
CDR3: CAWGARRTSGSTDTQYF

size: -
J: TRBJ1-3
D: -
V: TRBV30
DNA: TGTGCCTGGGACTCCTGGAGCTCTGGAAACACCATATATTTT
CDR3: CAWDSWSSGNTIYF

size: -
J: TRBJ1-2
D: -
V: TRBV12-3/TRBV12-4
DNA: TGTGCCAGCAGCCAAACAGGGAACTATGGCTACACCTTC
CDR3: CASSQTGNYGYTF